The present TCR beta chain was sequenced within a study of T-cell memory formation after mild COVID-19. Study results and limitations: In second-wave clones peaking day 37, SARS-CoV-2 specificity remained unconfirmed. Later expanders leaned CD4+, whereas clones that contracted between day 15 and 85 were balanced CD4/CD8. The CD4+ clones that contracted clustered mainly within CM and EM, and the CD8+ clones concentrated in EMRA.

This CDR3 region has 13 residues. Germline CDR1 reads MNHEY; CDR2 reads SMNVEV (reference sequence). V was pared by 3 bases and J by 8 bases, with 3 bases of the junction left unmatched. In the case of this clonotype: Its antigen is unknown.

Libraries for TCRalpha and TCRbeta carried sample barcodes and unique molecular identifiers via 5'RACE. TCRdb re-analysed the 5' RACE reads in MiXCR, keeping a single row per CDR3 protein. The sample yields roughly 200,000 distinct CDR3 sequences, roughly 23% seen once. The chain has TRBV27 and TRBJ1-2, with 10 bases matching TRBD1. The sample taken for sequencing was PBMCs or a T cell subset sorted from them (not recorded which). The receptor comes from an adult woman who had mild COVID-19 (a few samples of this study predate the infection). Cell type and time point are not known. In DNA form, the CDR3 reads TGTGCCAGCAGTTTCGGGACAGGGGTCGGCTACACCTTC. Translation gives CASSFGTGVGYTF.